This T cell receptor (beta chain) is from a study of T cells of healthy individuals. Trimming pared 2 bases from V and 4 bases from J, leaving 6 bases between. Germline V CDR1 and CDR2: MNHEY, SVGEGT. The CDR3 length is 13 residues. TCRdb reprocessed the 5' RACE reads via MiXCR and lists one record per CDR3 protein. The sample shows about 96,000 distinct CDR3 sequences, roughly 15% of them seen only once. V gene TRBV6-2 or TRBV6-3 combines with J gene TRBJ1-5; D uncertain. The clonotype originates from a human donor in good health. CDR3 protein: CASSYEYNQPQHF. The CDR3 nucleotides are TGTGCCAGCAGTTACGAGTATAATCAGCCCCAGCATTTT.